These 8 T cell receptor beta chains came from one sample sequenced in a study of cytomegalovirus exposure and HLA in healthy donors. Produced via immunoSEQ multiplex PCR; TCRdb's table is partial and in-frame only. The data hold 55,000 to 75,000 clones, with 90% to 97% observed a single time. Sequenced input: PBMCs. These receptors were collected from a woman younger than 30 in good health and CMV-seronegative.

The V call is TRBV25-1, the J call TRBJ2-3; tentatively, D is TRBD2 (5 bases). Germline V gene sequence: CDR1 MGHDK, CDR2 SYGVNS. The CDR3 contains 15 residues. V was cut by 3 bases and J by 2 bases, with 12 bases left in between. CDR3 coding DNA: TGTGCCAGCAGTGACACTAGGACCCCCACAGATACGCAGTATTTT. Amino acids: CASSDTRTPTDTQYF.

Turning to this clone: The germline gene is not matched at one end of the junction; a read error may be the cause. V and J are TRBV7-6 and TRBJ2-1; 13 bases line up with TRBD2. Germline V gene data show CDR1 as SGHVS and CDR2 as FNYEAQ. There are 16 residues in the CDR3. CDR3 coding DNA: TGTGGCAGCAGCTTAGGGGGACTAGCGGGATGGGGTGAGCAGTTCTTC. Residues: CGSSLGGLAGWGEQFF.

By share, this clone ranks as medium-sized. V gene TRBV25-1 combines with J gene TRBJ2-7, with D tentatively TRBD2 (5 bases). The CDR3 covers 15 residues. Per the germline V gene, CDR1 is MGHDK and CDR2 is SYGVNS. The V gene lost 6 bases and the J gene lost 3 bases, with 18 bases spanning the gap. This CDR3 is CASSGEGERDYEQYF. CDR3 nucleotide sequence: TGTGCCAGCAGCGGGGAAGGAGAACGGGACTACGAGCAGTACTTC.

This chain uses TRBV6-6 with TRBJ2-7, with D possibly matching TRBD1 (6 bases). Per the germline V gene, CDR1 is MNHNY and CDR2 is SVGAGI (reference sequence). Trimming cost V 7 bases and J 4 bases, with 17 bases left between them. The CDR3 length is 14 residues. CDR3 sequence (DNA): TGTGCCAGCAACCAGGGGTCATTAGGGTACGAGCAGTACTTC. Encoded protein: CASNQGSLGYEQYF.

J is TRBJ2-7 and V is TRBV27; 12 bases align to TRBD1. The CDR3 extends over 15 amino acids. Per the germline V gene, CDR1 is MNHEY and CDR2 is SMNVEV (reference sequence). The V gene end was trimmed by 7 bases and the J gene end by 7 bases; junction bases not matched to a gene: 11. CDR3 nucleotide sequence: TGTGCCAGCAAAAGGCCGGGACAGGGGGCGTGGGAGCAGTACTTC. This sequence encodes CASKRPGQGAWEQYF.

This sequence joins TRBV5-1 and TRBJ2-3; TRBD2 might be the D (5 bases). V lost 0 bases and J lost 4, with 6 bases in between. Germline-derived CDR1 and CDR2 are SGHRS and YFSETQ. This CDR3 contains 13 residues. The CDR3 nucleotides are TGCGCCAGCAGCTTGGGTAGCGCAGATACGCAGTATTTT. It codes for CASSLGSADTQYF. The full variable domain, rest sourced from reference TRBV5-1 and TRBJ2-3, is KAGVTQTPRYLIKTRGQQVTLSCSPISGHRSVSWYQQTPGQGLQFLFEYFSETQRNKGNFPGRFSGRQFSNSRSEMNVSTLELGDSALYLCASSLGSADTQYFGPGTRLTVL.

In its sample, this clone was seen once. This chain connects TRBV27 to TRBJ2-3; the match to TRBD1 covers 9 bases. J gave up 14 bases and V 5 bases, and 14 bases lay outside the gene matches. This CDR3 contains 14 residues. Germline loops: CDR1 MNHEY, CDR2 SMNVEV (reference sequence). CDR3 sequence reads: CASSPPGQGTSGYF. The DNA for the CDR3 is TGTGCCAGCAGTCCCCCCGGACAGGGGACCTCAGGGTATTTT.

The rearrangement joins TRBV4-3 to TRBJ1-3; TRBD1 might be the D (6 bases). V was cut by 2 bases and J by 4 bases, with 9 bases left in between. The CDR3 is 14 residues long. From germline, CDR1 is LGHNA and CDR2 YSLEER. The CDR3 here is CASSQRQEGNTIYF. The CDR3 nucleotides are TGCGCCAGCAGCCAAAGACAGGAGGGAAACACCATATATTTT.